This T cell receptor (beta chain) was sequenced during a study of blood T cell repertoires in COVID-19. Assay used: immunoSEQ multiplex PCR; TCRdb lists only in-frame clones, some missing. The sample has roughly 480,000 clones; 85% to 90% are singletons. In germline, CDR1 is SNHLY, CDR2 FYNNEI. V lost 6 bases, J lost 0 bases, and 10 bases lay in between. The CDR3 is 14 residues long. The chain links TRBV2 to TRBJ2-3; TRBD1 is a possible D gene (6 bases). The clonotype was recovered from a man aged 18 to 30 with COVID-19, enrolled during active disease. The sample comprised peripheral blood. The CDR3 DNA is TGTGCCAGCAGCGACAGGTCTAGCACAGATACGCAGTATTTT. This sequence encodes CASSDRSSTDTQYF.